This T cell receptor (beta chain) was sequenced during a study of cytomegalovirus exposure and HLA in healthy donors. General study findings and limits: Published work reported that the classifier diagnosed cytomegalovirus status with high specificity and sensitivity. In vitro assays verified that a few CMV-associated chains recognized CMV antigens specifically. Later findings reportedly placed an Asian-associated ancestry cluster below the approximately 670-donor mean for N-insertions.

Details on this clone: The antigen is undetermined.

The PCR had 60 Vbeta and 13 Jbeta primers. TCRdb's table, derived via immunoSEQ multiplex PCR, lists solely in-frame clones and lacks some. The sample table includes more than 100,000 clones. Sequences were obtained from PBMCs. The sequence derives from a woman aged 40 to 49 in good health and CMV-seronegative.

CDR3 sequence: CSVEGRIGSETQYF. Written as DNA, the CDR3 is TGCAGCGTTGAAGGGAGAATAGGCTCGGAGACCCAGTACTTC. V gene TRBV29-1 combines with J gene TRBJ2-5; D is ambiguous. Trimming removed 1 base from V and 5 bases from J, with 14 bases in between. Germline V lookup: CDR1 SQVTM, CDR2 ANQGSEA. The CDR3 runs 14 residues.